This record covers a single T cell receptor beta chain. The data were obtained in a study of blood T cell repertoires in COVID-19. Study-level background: The United States, Italy and Spain were the sources of the acute and convalescent COVID-19 samples.

Authors' data handling: Researchers report that nucleated cell counts were estimated from reference gene primer amplification. The method was immunoSEQ multiplex PCR; TCRdb's version includes in-frame clones alone and lacks a portion of them. Clone size and the V and J calls come from that table; the DNA yielded D and trimming. Here the sample spans around 280,000 clones, around 90% being singletons. The V gene end was trimmed by 3 bases and the J gene end by 4 bases; junction bases not matched to a gene: 10. CDR3 size: 16 residues. Looked up from germline, CDR1 is KGHSH and CDR2 is LQKENI. Recruitment covered about two dozen US areas and drew participants whose ages spanned roughly 18 to 100 years. Cohort placement rested on clinical history that participants reported themselves.

V is TRBV18 and J is TRBJ2-3, with 7 bases identical to TRBD1. Input material: PBMCs or T cells enriched from blood (not recorded which). The origin of this receptor is a woman younger than 30 with acute COVID-19. CDR3 nucleotide sequence: TGTGCCAGCTCACCTCGAAGGGGGCCGTGCGCAGATACGCAGTATTTT. Translated, it gives CASSPRRGPCADTQYF. The whole variable domain, filled in from reference TRBV18 and TRBJ2-3, reads NAGVMQNPRHLVRRRGQEARLRCSPMKGHSHVYWYRQLPEEGLKFMVYLQKENIIDESGMPKERFSAEFPKEGPSILRIQQVVRGDSAAYFCASSPRRGPCADTQYFGPGTRLTVL.